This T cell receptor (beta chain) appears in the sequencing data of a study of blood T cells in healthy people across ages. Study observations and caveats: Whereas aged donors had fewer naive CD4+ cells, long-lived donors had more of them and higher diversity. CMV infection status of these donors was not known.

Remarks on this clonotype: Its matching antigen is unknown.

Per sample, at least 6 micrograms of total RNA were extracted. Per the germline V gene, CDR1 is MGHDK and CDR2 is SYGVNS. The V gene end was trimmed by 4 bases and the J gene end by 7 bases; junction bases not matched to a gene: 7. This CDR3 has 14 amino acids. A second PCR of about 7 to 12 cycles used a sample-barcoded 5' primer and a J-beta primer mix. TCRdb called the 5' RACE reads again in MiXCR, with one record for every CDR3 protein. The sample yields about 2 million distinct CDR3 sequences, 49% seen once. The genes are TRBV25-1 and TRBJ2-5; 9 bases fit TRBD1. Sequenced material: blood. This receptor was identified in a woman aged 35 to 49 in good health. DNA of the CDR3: TGTGCCAGCAGTGGTGACAGGGGGACCCCGACCCAGTACTTC. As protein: CASSGDRGTPTQYF.